This T cell receptor beta chain was documented in a study of immune evolution from preneoplasia to lung adenocarcinoma. Study findings and constraints: Compared with EGFR-mutant or double wild-type lesions, KRAS-mutant nodules were more clonal. Top clone share appeared to fall from AAH through AIS, MIA, adenocarcinoma. Normal lung had highest clonality; later lesions appeared denser, more diverse.

Only in-frame clones appear in the TCRdb table, and some are missing; sequencing was by immunoSEQ multiplex PCR. The profile shows a few thousand clones, roughly 80% of them singletons. A remark on this clone: Antigen specificity is unknown.

The CDR3 has 17 residues. Two lung cancer pathologists independently confirmed each histologic diagnosis. The chain employs TRBV21-1 and TRBJ2-4; the table calls TRBD2, which could not be checked here. TRBV21-1 is classified as a pseudogene. The TCR was taken from a person aged 70 to 85 with lung adenocarcinoma. Sequenced sample: FFPE minimally invasive lung adenocarcinoma tissue. The CDR3 spells CASSRWTISLAKNIQYF. In DNA, the CDR3 is TGTGCCAGCAGCCGTTGGACTATTAGCCTAGCCAAAAACATTCAGTACTTC.